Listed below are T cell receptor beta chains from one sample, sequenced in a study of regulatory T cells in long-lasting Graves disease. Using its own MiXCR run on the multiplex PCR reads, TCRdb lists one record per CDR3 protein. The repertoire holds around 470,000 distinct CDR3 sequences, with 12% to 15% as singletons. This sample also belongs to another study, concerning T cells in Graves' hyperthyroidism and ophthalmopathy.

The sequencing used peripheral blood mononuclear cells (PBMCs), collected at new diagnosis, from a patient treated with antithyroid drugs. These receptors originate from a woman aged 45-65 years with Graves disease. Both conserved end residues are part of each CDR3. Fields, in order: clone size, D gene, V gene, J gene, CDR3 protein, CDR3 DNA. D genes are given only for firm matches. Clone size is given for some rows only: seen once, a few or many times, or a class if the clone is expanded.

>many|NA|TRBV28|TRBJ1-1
CASSEHAGSRAFF
TGTGCCAGCAGCGAGCACGCGGGCTCGCGGGCTTTCTTT
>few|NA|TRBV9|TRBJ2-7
CASSVAIGTYEQYF
TGTGCCAGCAGCGTAGCAATAGGGACCTACGAGCAGTACTTC
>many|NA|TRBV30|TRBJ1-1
CAWRGKTHLATEAFF
TGTGCCTGGAGAGGGAAGACTCACCTCGCGACTGAAGCTTTCTTT
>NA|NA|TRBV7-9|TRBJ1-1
CAVQGPNTEAFF
TGTGCCGTACAGGGACCGAACACTGAAGCTTTCTTT
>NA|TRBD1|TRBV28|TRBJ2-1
CASIRQGPEQFF
TGTGCCAGCATCCGACAGGGCCCCGAGCAGTTCTTC
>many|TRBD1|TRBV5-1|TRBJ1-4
CASSLVQGTNEKLFF
TGCGCCAGCAGCTTGGTACAGGGGACTAATGAAAAACTGTTTTTT
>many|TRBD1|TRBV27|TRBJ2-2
CASSPDRGVDGELFF
TGTGCCAGCAGTCCCGACAGGGGAGTGGACGGGGAGCTGTTTTTT
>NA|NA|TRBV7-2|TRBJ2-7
CASSLGVGPAEQYF
TGTGCCAGCAGCTTAGGGGTTGGGCCCGCCGAGCAGTACTTC
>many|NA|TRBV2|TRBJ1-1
CASSADGGGTEAFF
TGTGCCAGCAGTGCGGACGGGGGAGGCACTGAAGCTTTCTTT
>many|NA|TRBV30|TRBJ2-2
CAWRATSTGELFF
TGTGCCTGGAGAGCAACTAGCACCGGGGAGCTGTTTTTT
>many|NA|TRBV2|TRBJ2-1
CASSDNLLAGKFF
TGTGCCAGCAGTGACAATCTACTAGCCGGAAAGTTCTTC
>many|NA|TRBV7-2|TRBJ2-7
CASSFNLYEQYF
TGTGCCAGCAGCTTCAACCTCTACGAGCAGTACTTC
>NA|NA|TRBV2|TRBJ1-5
CASSAGQPQHF
TGTGCCAGCAGTGCTGGCCAGCCCCAGCATTTT
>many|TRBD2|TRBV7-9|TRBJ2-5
CASSVRTSGQETQYF
TGTGCCAGCAGCGTCAGGACTAGCGGACAAGAGACCCAGTACTTC
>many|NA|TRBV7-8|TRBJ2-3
CASSLGNRISTDTQYF
TGTGCCAGCAGCTTAGGTAACAGAATTAGCACAGATACGCAGTATTTT
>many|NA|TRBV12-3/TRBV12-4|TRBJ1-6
CASSLMGIGSPLHF
TGTGCCAGCAGTTTAATGGGGATTGGGTCACCCCTCCACTTT
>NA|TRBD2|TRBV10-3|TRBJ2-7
CATSDPVLAGVSYEQYF
TGTGCCACCAGTGACCCCGTCCTAGCGGGAGTGTCATACGAGCAGTACTTC
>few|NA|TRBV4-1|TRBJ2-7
CASSQGEGSNYEQYF
TGCGCCAGCAGCCAAGGTGAGGGATCGAACTACGAGCAGTACTTC
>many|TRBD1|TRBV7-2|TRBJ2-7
CASSSLTGLDEQYF
TGTGCCAGCAGCTCGCTGACAGGGTTGGACGAGCAGTACTTC
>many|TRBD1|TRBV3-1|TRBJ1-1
CASSHPGQGRGNTEAFF
TGTGCCAGCAGCCACCCGGGACAGGGTAGGGGAAACACTGAAGCTTTCTTT